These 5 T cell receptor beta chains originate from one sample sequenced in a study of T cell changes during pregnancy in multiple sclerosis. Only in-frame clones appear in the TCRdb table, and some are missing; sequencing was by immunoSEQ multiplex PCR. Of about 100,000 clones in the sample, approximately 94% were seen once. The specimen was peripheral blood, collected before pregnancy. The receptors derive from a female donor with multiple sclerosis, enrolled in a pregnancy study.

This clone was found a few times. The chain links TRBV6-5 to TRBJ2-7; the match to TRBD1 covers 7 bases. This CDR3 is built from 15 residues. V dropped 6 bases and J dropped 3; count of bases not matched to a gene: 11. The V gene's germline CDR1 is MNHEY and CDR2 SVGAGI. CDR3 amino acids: CASRPFTGVSYEQYF. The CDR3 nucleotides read TGTGCCAGCAGACCCTTCACAGGGGTTAGCTACGAGCAGTACTTC.

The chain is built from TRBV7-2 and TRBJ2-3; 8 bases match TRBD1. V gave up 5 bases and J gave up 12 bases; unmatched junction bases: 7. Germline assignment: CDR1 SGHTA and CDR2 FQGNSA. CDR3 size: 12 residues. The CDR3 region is CASSRDRGPQYF. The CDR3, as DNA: TGTGCCAGCAGCCGCGACAGGGGTCCTCAGTATTTT.

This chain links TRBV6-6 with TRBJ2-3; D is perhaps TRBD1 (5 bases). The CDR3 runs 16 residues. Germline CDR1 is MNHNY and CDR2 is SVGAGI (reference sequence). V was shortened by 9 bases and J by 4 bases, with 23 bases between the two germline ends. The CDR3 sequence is CASSHRPTVGPDTQYF. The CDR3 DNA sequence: TGTGCCAGTTCTCACAGGCCCACCGTGGGCCCAGATACGCAGTATTTT.

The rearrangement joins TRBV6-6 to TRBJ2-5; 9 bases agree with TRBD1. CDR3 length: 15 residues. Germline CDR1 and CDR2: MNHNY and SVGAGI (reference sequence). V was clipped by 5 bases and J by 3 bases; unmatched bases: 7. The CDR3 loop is CASSRIQGAEETQYF. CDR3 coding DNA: TGTGCCAGCAGTCGGATACAGGGGGCGGAAGAGACCCAGTACTTC.

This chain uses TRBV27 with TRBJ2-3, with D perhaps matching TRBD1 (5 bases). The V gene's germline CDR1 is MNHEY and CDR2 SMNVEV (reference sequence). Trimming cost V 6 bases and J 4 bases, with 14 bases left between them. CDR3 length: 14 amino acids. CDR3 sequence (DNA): TGTGCCAGCAGCAGCCGGTCCAGGGCAGATACGCAGTATTTT. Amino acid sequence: CASSSRSRADTQYF.